These T cell receptor beta chains were read from a single sample in a study of T-cell memory formation after mild COVID-19. TCRdb fed the 5' RACE reads into MiXCR, producing one record per CDR3 protein. The table includes some 150,000 distinct CDR3 sequences, 5.5% to 7% detected once. Material: PBMCs or a T cell subset sorted from them (not recorded which). These receptor sequences come from an adult woman who had mild COVID-19 (a few samples of this study predate the infection). Cell type and time point are not known. Both conserved end residues are part of each CDR3. The D gene is left open where the match is weak. Part of the rows lack a size; the others show once, few, many or a class for expanded clones.

length	V	D	J	size	DNA	CDR3
13	TRBV12-3/TRBV12-4	.	TRBJ2-5	.	TGTGCCAGCAGTTCAACCGGGGGAGAGACCCAGTACTTC	CASSSTGGETQYF
14	TRBV24-1	.	TRBJ2-3	few	TGTGCCACCAGTGAGACCGGCGCCCCCAATACGCAGTATTTT	CATSETGAPNTQYF
17	TRBV12-3/TRBV12-4	TRBD1	TRBJ2-6	.	TGTGCCAGCAGTTTCGGACAGGGGAAACCTGGGGCCAACGTCCTGACTTTC	CASSFGQGKPGANVLTF
14	TRBV15	.	TRBJ2-2	few	TGTGCCACCAGCAGAGGCCTCGTTACCGGGGAGCTGTTTTTT	CATSRGLVTGELFF
17	TRBV21-1	.	TRBJ2-7	.	TGTGCCAGCAGCAAAGTCACGACACCAACGGGGCCCTACGAGCAGTACTTC	CASSKVTTPTGPYEQYF
11	TRBV4-3	.	TRBJ2-1	.	TGCGCCAGCAGCCAACTGGGTGAGCAGTTCTTC	CASSQLGEQFF
15	TRBV6-6	TRBD1	TRBJ2-3	few	TGTGCCAGCAGTTACGGGACAGGGGGAATGGATACGCAGTATTTT	CASSYGTGGMDTQYF
14	TRBV4-2	.	TRBJ1-2	.	TGTGCCAGCAGCCCCGGACCAAGGTCGAAGGGCTACACCTTC	CASSPGPRSKGYTF
14	TRBV7-2	.	TRBJ2-2	few	TGTGCCAGCAGCTTCGGGCGGCAGACCGGGGAGCTGTTTTTT	CASSFGRQTGELFF
21	TRBV20-1	TRBD1	TRBJ1-4	.	TGCAGTGCGAGTAAGACCACCGGAGGTGTCTGGACAGGCCAGGTTAATGAAAAACTGTTTTTT	CSASKTTGGVWTGQVNEKLFF
14	TRBV20-1	.	TRBJ2-1	many	TGCAGTGCTATAGATGGTGGGCTGGGCAATGAGCAGTTCTTC	CSAIDGGLGNEQFF
13	TRBV5-5	TRBD1	TRBJ1-2	.	TGTGCCAGCAGCGTAGACAGGGCCTATGGCTACACCTTC	CASSVDRAYGYTF
16	TRBV27	.	TRBJ1-5	few	TGTGCCAGCAGTTTAAATGGAGGGGTGGGCAATCAGCCCCAGCATTTT	CASSLNGGVGNQPQHF
15	TRBV11-2	.	TRBJ2-6	many	TGTGCCAGCAGCAGAGTGGGCTTTGGGGCCAACGTCCTGACTTTC	CASSRVGFGANVLTF
15	TRBV4-2	TRBD2	TRBJ2-5	many	TGTGCCAGCAGCCAAGAAACCGGGGGAGGGAGGACCCAGTACTTC	CASSQETGGGRTQYF
17	TRBV7-9	TRBD2	TRBJ2-3	many	TGTGCCAGCAGCTTCCATGGGGAGGGGACCCGCACAGATACGCAGTATTTT	CASSFHGEGTRTDTQYF
16	TRBV6-5	TRBD2	TRBJ2-3	.	TGTGCCAGCAGGCCCCCGGGACTAGCGGGAAGAAATACGCAGTATTTT	CASRPPGLAGRNTQYF
14	TRBV12-3/TRBV12-4	.	TRBJ1-5	few	TGTGCCAGCAGTCCCGGACGGAATTGGGCGCCCCAGCATTTT	CASSPGRNWAPQHF
15	TRBV29-1	TRBD2	TRBJ2-3	many	TGCAGCGCTGGGACCGGGACTAGGAGCACAGATACGCAGTATTTT	CSAGTGTRSTDTQYF
17	TRBV18	.	TRBJ1-1	many	TGTGCCAGCTCACCACCGACGCTGACGGGGCGGAACACTGAAGCTTTCTTT	CASSPPTLTGRNTEAFF
14	TRBV10-3	TRBD2	TRBJ2-3	few	TGTGCCATCAGTGGGGGGGGAGGTACAGATACGCAGTATTTT	CAISGGGGTDTQYF
14	TRBV11-2	.	TRBJ2-3	few	TGTGCCAGCAGCCCCCGAGCGGTTGGAGATACGCAGTATTTT	CASSPRAVGDTQYF
14	TRBV20-1	.	TRBJ1-1	few	TGCAGTGCCCGAGGAGGTGCGGGGAACACTGAAGCTTTCTTT	CSARGGAGNTEAFF
12	TRBV20-1	TRBD1	TRBJ1-1	few	TGCAGTGCAGACAGGGTGAACACTGAAGCTTTCTTT	CSADRVNTEAFF
12	TRBV2	.	TRBJ2-1	few	TGTGCCAGCAGTGTCGATAAAAATGAGCAGTTCTTC	CASSVDKNEQFF
14	TRBV5-1	TRBD1	TRBJ2-2	.	TGCGCCAGCAGCCGGGACAGCAAGACCGGGGAGCTGTTTTTT	CASSRDSKTGELFF
13	TRBV3-1	TRBD2	TRBJ2-1	.	TGTGCCAGCAGCCAAAGTCAAATGGGACTACCGTTCTTC	CASSQSQMGLPFF
17	TRBV18	.	TRBJ1-1	.	TGTGCCAGCTCACCATCCGGGACTCCGACCCGTGGCACTGAAGCTTTCTTT	CASSPSGTPTRGTEAFF
15	TRBV24-1	.	TRBJ2-7	many	TGTGCCACCAGTGATTCGGTCGGCCATACCTACGAGCAGTACTTC	CATSDSVGHTYEQYF
15	TRBV19	.	TRBJ2-3	.	TGTGCCAGTAGTATACCCCACCTGGCCAGGGATACGCAGTATTTT	CASSIPHLARDTQYF
13	TRBV20-1	.	TRBJ2-7	many	TGCAGTGCTTATAGCGGCCTCTCCTACGAGCAGTACTTC	CSAYSGLSYEQYF
15	TRBV7-8	.	TRBJ2-7	many	TGTGCCAGCAGCTCAACACGGCTTGTGGCCTACGAGCAGTACTTC	CASSSTRLVAYEQYF
14	TRBV5-1	.	TRBJ2-5	many	TGCGCCAGCAGCTTGACGAGGGTCCAAGAGACCCAGTACTTC	CASSLTRVQETQYF
16	TRBV20-1	TRBD1	TRBJ2-4	many	TGCAGTGCTCAGAAACCGGGACAGTCGCAACAAAACATTCAGTACTTC	CSAQKPGQSQQNIQYF
17	TRBV2	.	TRBJ2-1	few	TGTGCCAGCAGTGAAGCGCTTCAAGTGGGGTTAAACAATGAGCAGTTCTTC	CASSEALQVGLNNEQFF
15	TRBV12-3/TRBV12-4	TRBD2	TRBJ2-5	many	TGTGCCAGCAGTCCCAGTGGGCGGGGGGGGGAGACCCAGTACTTC	CASSPSGRGGETQYF
14	TRBV25-1	TRBD1	TRBJ1-1	.	TGTGCCACAAGACAGGGGGGCGGGAACACTGAAGCTTTCTTT	CATRQGGGNTEAFF
14	TRBV7-6	.	TRBJ2-5	many	TGTGCCAGCAGCTTGGGAGGGGGCAGGGAGACCCAGTACTTC	CASSLGGGRETQYF
12	TRBV18	.	TRBJ1-1	.	TGTGCCAGCTCACCGGGGGCGACTGAAGCTTTCTTT	CASSPGATEAFF
12	TRBV5-1	.	TRBJ2-3	many	TGCGCCAGCAGCGTGGGACCAGATACGCAGTATTTT	CASSVGPDTQYF
15	TRBV7-3	TRBD2	TRBJ2-1	many	TGTGCCAGCAGCCCCGCGGGGGGGTCCTACAATGAGCAGTTCTTC	CASSPAGGSYNEQFF
16	TRBV20-1	TRBD2	TRBJ2-2	many	TGCAGTGCTACCCCAACTTGGCGGGGGGGGACCGGGGAGCTGTTTTTT	CSATPTWRGGTGELFF
13	TRBV24-1	.	TRBJ2-1	many	TGTGCCACCAGTGGTTACAGTTACAATGAGCAGTTCTTC	CATSGYSYNEQFF
16	TRBV5-5	.	TRBJ1-4	many	TGTGCCAGCAGCCTCGGACAGCCCGCAACTAATGAAAAACTGTTTTTT	CASSLGQPATNEKLFF
15	TRBV12-3/TRBV12-4	TRBD2	TRBJ2-3	few	TGTGCCAGCAAAGGACTAGCGGGAGTGTCAGATACGCAGTATTTT	CASKGLAGVSDTQYF
17	TRBV7-2	.	TRBJ2-5	.	TGTGCCAGCAGCTTAAGGGTGGGAGGAAACCATCAAGAGACCCAGTACTTC	CASSLRVGGNHQETQYF
14	TRBV7-2	.	TRBJ2-5	many	TGTGCCAGCAGCTTAGGGCAGGCTTCGGAGACCCAGTACTTC	CASSLGQASETQYF
13	TRBV18	.	TRBJ1-1	few	TGTGCCAGCTCTGAACTCGGGAACACTGAAGCTTTCTTT	CASSELGNTEAFF
16	TRBV12-3/TRBV12-4	.	TRBJ2-2	.	TGTGCCAGCAGTTTGTGGGTTCAGATGAACACCGGGGAGCTGTTTTTT	CASSLWVQMNTGELFF
13	TRBV5-1	.	TRBJ1-1	.	TGCGCCAGCAGCCCTTCTAGCAGCGCTGAAGCTTTCTTT	CASSPSSSAEAFF